This T cell receptor (beta chain) was profiled in a study of vaccination effects on CD4 cells after COVID-19. Study details: Participants got two doses of BNT162b2 or mRNA-1273 vaccine.

With respect to this clone: Its antigen is still unknown.

The CDR3 runs to 13 residues. Looked up from germline, CDR1 is SNHLY and CDR2 is FYNNEI. V lost 6 bases to trimming and J lost 3 bases; unmatched junction nucleotides: 1. Clones were sequenced by immunoSEQ multiplex PCR, and TCRdb holds only the in-frame ones, with some missing. In the table there are some 40,000 clones, about 73% of which are singletons. Expansion of antigen-specific CD4+ T cells with viral peptide pools was carried out by the ViraFEST assay before sequencing. Following an approximately eleven-day culture, CD4+ T cells were purified. PCR confirmed that the person was infected with SARS-CoV-2 between March and December 2020. Cultures had half their medium replaced with IL-2 medium on days 3 and 7.

The chain employs TRBV2 and TRBJ1-4, with 7 bases that match TRBD1. The sequence was collected from a human donor who had a prior SARS-CoV-2 infection. The sequencing used CD4+ T cells from PBMCs cultured with HCoV-NL63 spike peptides, collected before COVID-19 vaccination. CDR3 DNA: TGTGCCAGCAGAAGGGGGCCTAATGAAAAACTGTTTTTT. It is translated as CASRRGPNEKLFF. Looking up the rest from reference TRBV2 and TRBJ1-4 gives the full variable domain: EPEVTQTPSHQVTQMGQEVILRCVPISNHLYFYWYRQILGQKVEFLVSFYNNEISEKSEIFDDQFSVERPDGSNFTLKIRSTKLEDSAMYFCASRRGPNEKLFFGSGTQLSVL.